Below, 26 T cell receptor beta chains from the same sample are listed, as sequenced in a study of shared clonotypes between healthy human individuals. Using immunoSEQ multiplex PCR, the repertoire was profiled, and TCRdb retains in-frame clones only, with some absent. Here the sample spans more than 2 million clones, approximately 95% being singletons. Sequencing used naive CD4+ T cells sorted from blood. Noted subset: CD45RA+ positively selected. These receptors were collected from a man aged 18 to 30 in good health.

The rearrangement joins TRBV7-6 to TRBJ2-6, with D perhaps TRBD2 (6 bases). Germline assignment: CDR1 SGHVS and CDR2 FNYEAQ. The CDR3 runs to 15 residues. The V and J ends lost 3 bases and 1 base respectively, with 7 bases between them. CDR3: CASSFGGSGANVLTF. The CDR3, as DNA: TGTGCCAGCAGCTTTGGAGGGTCTGGGGCCAACGTCCTGACTTTC. Combining the CDR3 with reference TRBV7-6 and TRBJ2-6 gives the whole variable domain GAGVSQSPRYKVTKRGQDVALRCDPISGHVSLYWYRQALGQGPEFLTYFNYEAQQDKSGLPNDRFSAERPEGSISTLTIQRTEQRDSAMYRCASSFGGSGANVLTFGAGSRLTVL.

The genes are TRBV5-1 and TRBJ2-6; no reliable D call. Per the germline V gene, CDR1 is SGHRS and CDR2 is YFSETQ. This CDR3 region has 15 residues. Trimming cost V 0 bases and J 3 bases, with 7 bases left between them. CDR3 sequence (DNA): TGCGCCAGCAGCTTGGAAGCGTTTGGGGCCAACGTCCTGACTTTC. It encodes CASSLEAFGANVLTF. The full variable domain, completed using reference TRBV5-1 and TRBJ2-6, is KAGVTQTPRYLIKTRGQQVTLSCSPISGHRSVSWYQQTPGQGLQFLFEYFSETQRNKGNFPGRFSGRQFSNSRSEMNVSTLELGDSALYLCASSLEAFGANVLTFGAGSRLTVL.

This sequence joins TRBV7-9 and TRBJ2-5, with 7 bases matching TRBD2. V shed 7 bases, J shed 4 bases, and the junction held 15 bases outside the gene matches. Germline V CDR1 and CDR2: SEHNR, FQNEAQ (reference sequence). The CDR3 spans 16 residues. The CDR3 reads CASTPRESARRETQYF. In DNA, the CDR3 is TGTGCCAGCACCCCGCGGGAGTCAGCTCGACGAGAGACCCAGTACTTC.

The gene calls are TRBV4-1 and TRBJ1-1; unclear D gene. The CDR3 is 15 amino acids. The V end lost 0 bases, the J end lost 4 bases, and 12 bases lay between the germline ends. Germline loops: CDR1 MGHRA, CDR2 YSYEKL. The CDR3 region has the DNA TGCGCCAGCAGCCAAGATCGTCTTGTTAGCACTGAAGCTTTCTTT. Translating it yields CASSQDRLVSTEAFF.

The V gene is TRBV11-2, the J gene TRBJ2-1, with D tentatively TRBD1 (6 bases). Germline V gene lookup returns CDR1 SGHAT and CDR2 FQNNGV. Trimming removed 2 bases at V and 1 base at J, with 15 bases between. This CDR3 comprises 17 residues. CDR3 residues: CASSLYRVGWSYNEQFF. In DNA, the CDR3 is TGTGCCAGCAGCTTATACAGGGTGGGATGGTCCTACAATGAGCAGTTCTTC.

This clone has a single count. This may arise from a read error, as a much more abundant clone is one base away. No conserved phenylalanine or tryptophan ends this CDR3, so it is likely a read error. The CDR3 sequence is CASSEGSHPYEQYL. CDR3 DNA: TGTGCCAGCAGCGAGGGGAGTCACCCCTACGAGCAGTACCTC. V and J are TRBV9 and TRBJ2-7, with D perhaps being TRBD1 or TRBD2 (5 bases each). The CDR3 spans 14 residues. Germline CDR1 is SGDLS and CDR2 is YYNGEE. V dropped 3 bases and J dropped 2 bases, with 12 bases sitting between them.

This clone has a single count. The rearrangement joins TRBV9 to TRBJ1-5; D is possibly TRBD1 (5 bases). The V end lost 0 bases, the J end lost 6 bases, and 10 bases lay between the germline ends. This CDR3 spans 14 amino acids. Per germline, CDR1 SGDLS and CDR2 YYNGEE. The CDR3 loop reads CASSVGPGTQPQHF. CDR3 sequence (DNA): TGTGCCAGCAGCGTAGGACCCGGGACTCAGCCCCAGCATTTT.

V usage is TRBV13 and J usage is TRBJ1-6; D unclear. Trimming left V 1 base short and J 7 bases short, with 17 bases between. Germline assignment: CDR1 PRHDT and CDR2 FYEKMQ (reference sequence). The CDR3 covers 17 residues. The DNA for the CDR3 is TGTGCCAGCAGCTTAGCCTCGGGGAGAAGCCCGAATTCACCCCTCCACTTT. This codes for CASSLASGRSPNSPLHF.

This clone was counted a single time. The chain combines TRBV5-1 with TRBJ2-5, with TRBD2 identical over 7 bases. The CDR3 length is 15 residues. The junction had 7 bases not matched to a gene; V was cut back by 0 bases and J by 5 bases. Germline V gene sequence: CDR1 SGHRS, CDR2 YFSETQ. CDR3 sequence reads: CASSLAAGTTETQYF. In nucleotides, the CDR3 is TGCGCCAGCAGCTTGGCGGCCGGGACTACCGAGACCCAGTACTTC.

This chain uses TRBV7-2 with TRBJ2-1, with TRBD2 identical over 8 bases. V gave up 4 bases and J gave up 4 bases; unmatched junction bases: 9. Germline CDR1 reads SGHTA; CDR2 reads FQGNSA. This CDR3 has 16 amino acids. The CDR3 loop is CASSSLGGRIYNEQFF. The CDR3 DNA reads TGTGCCAGCAGCTCGCTTGGCGGGAGGATATACAATGAGCAGTTCTTC.

On this clone: Distinct nucleotide sequences in the sample also encode this CDR3. The rearrangement joins TRBV5-4 to TRBJ2-5, with unresolved D. Trimming removed 0 bases from V and 2 bases from J, with 5 bases in between. Germline-derived CDR1 and CDR2 are SGHNT and YYREEE (reference sequence). CDR3 length: 13 residues. CDR3 DNA: TGTGCCAGCAGCTTGGCGCGACAAGAGACCCAGTACTTC. Translated: CASSLARQETQYF.

On this clone itself: Other DNA sequences in this sample translate to the same CDR3. The chain couples TRBV28 to TRBJ1-2, with a weak D call TRBD1 (5 bases). The germline gives CDR1 MDHEN, CDR2 SYDVKM. CDR3 length equals 12 residues. Trimming stripped 6 bases from V and 1 base from J, with 6 bases between. For the CDR3, the DNA is TGTGCCAGCAGCGACAGTAACTATGGCTACACCTTC. Residues: CASSDSNYGYTF.

The V call is TRBV18, the J call TRBJ2-7; 8 positions match TRBD2. This CDR3 comprises 15 residues. Germline CDR1 reads KGHSH; CDR2 reads LQKENI. J lost 0 bases, V lost 3 bases, and 4 bases had no gene match. CDR3 protein: CASSPTSESSYEQYF. CDR3 bases: TGTGCCAGCTCACCGACTAGCGAGAGCTCCTACGAGCAGTACTTC.

This clone was detected only once. The chain employs TRBV7-6 and TRBJ2-7; 14 bases align to TRBD2. The ends lost 3 bases at V and 4 bases at J; junction bases unmatched: 2. This CDR3 has 15 residues. Per germline, CDR1 SGHVS and CDR2 FNYEAQ. CDR3 DNA: TGTGCCAGCAGCTTTGGGACTAGCGGGGGTTACGAGCAGTACTTC. This encodes CASSFGTSGGYEQYF.

As to this clone: The same CDR3 can be traced to other DNA sequences in this sample. The rearrangement uses TRBV18 and TRBJ2-3; no reliable D call. Trimming pared 3 bases from V and 2 bases from J, leaving 6 bases between. This CDR3 spans 13 amino acids. Germline loops: CDR1 KGHSH, CDR2 LQKENI. The CDR3 coding sequence is TGTGCCAGCTCACCCCCGTCCACAGATACGCAGTATTTT. Translating it yields CASSPPSTDTQYF.

A note on this clone: At the DNA level, this CDR3 is encoded by other sequences in the same sample as well. V usage is TRBV2 and J usage is TRBJ2-7, with 11 bases fitting TRBD2. The CDR3 extends over 14 amino acids. V lost 2 bases, J lost 3 bases, and 0 bases stayed unmatched. Germline V gene lookup returns CDR1 SNHLY and CDR2 FYNNEI. This chain's CDR3 is CASSETSGSYEQYF. For the CDR3, the DNA is TGTGCCAGCAGTGAAACTAGCGGGAGCTACGAGCAGTACTTC. Variable domain in full (rest from reference TRBV2 and TRBJ2-7): EPEVTQTPSHQVTQMGQEVILRCVPISNHLYFYWYRQILGQKVEFLVSFYNNEISEKSEIFDDQFSVERPDGSNFTLKIRSTKLEDSAMYFCASSETSGSYEQYFGPGTRLTVT.

The rearrangement links TRBV14 to TRBJ2-1; the match to TRBD2 covers 12 bases. The CDR3 has 16 residues. Germline V CDR1 and CDR2: SGHDN, FVKESK. Germline trimming cut 2 bases from V and 7 bases from J; bases unmatched to any gene: 6. The CDR3 DNA reads TGTGCCAGCAGCCAACTCCTAGCGGGGGGGCGGAATGAGCAGTTCTTC. Translation gives CASSQLLAGGRNEQFF. The full variable domain, completed using reference TRBV14 and TRBJ2-1, is EAGVTQFPSHSVIEKGQTVTLRCDPISGHDNLYWYRRVMGKEIKFLLHFVKESKQDESGMPNNRFLAERTGGTYSTLKVQPAELEDSGVYFCASSQLLAGGRNEQFFGPGTRLTVL.

At least ten counts were recorded for this clone. CDR3 in DNA: TGCAGCGCCAGTGTTAGCTCCTACGAGCAGTACTTC. Residues: CSASVSSYEQYF. The gene calls are TRBV29-1 and TRBJ2-7; D remains unclear. This CDR3 contains 12 residues. V was trimmed by 7 bases and J by 0 bases, leaving 10 bases between them. Germline V CDR1 and CDR2: SQVTM, ANQGSEA.

The chain is built from TRBV6-1 and TRBJ1-5; no firm D call. V lost 10 bases, J lost 2 bases, and 9 bases lay in between. This CDR3 is 12 amino acids long. Germline-derived CDR1 and CDR2 are MNHNS and SASEGT. The CDR3 loop is CATGAGNQPQHF. CDR3 nucleotide sequence: TGTGCCACCGGCGCGGGCAATCAGCCCCAGCATTTT.

This clone was seen just once. The chain recombines TRBV6-1 with TRBJ2-4, with 7 bases that match TRBD2. Losses at the gene ends were 6 bases for V and 9 bases for J; bases not matched to a gene: 8. This CDR3 spans 13 amino acids. Per the germline V gene, CDR1 is MNHNS and CDR2 is SASEGT. The CDR3 DNA is TGTGCCAGCAGCCGGGGGGACTACGGCATTCAGTACTTC. The encoded protein is CASSRGDYGIQYF.

The chain combines TRBV7-2 with TRBJ2-2; D uncertain. V was shortened by 4 bases and J by 1 base, with 13 bases between the two germline ends. Germline V CDR1 and CDR2: SGHTA, FQGNSA. This CDR3 contains 16 residues. This CDR3 is CASSSRLVLNTGELFF. CDR3 sequence (DNA): TGTGCCAGCAGCTCCCGACTCGTTTTGAACACCGGGGAGCTGTTTTTT.

The chain's CDR3 is CAWSTGQGASQPQHF. The CDR3 nucleotides read TGTGCCTGGAGTACGGGGCAGGGGGCTAGTCAGCCCCAGCATTTT. The chain couples TRBV30 to TRBJ1-5; 8 bases fit TRBD1. This CDR3 is 15 amino acids long. Germline-derived CDR1 and CDR2 are GTSNPN and SVGIG (reference sequence). The ends lost 2 bases at V and 6 bases at J; junction bases unmatched: 9.

V usage is TRBV10-3 and J usage is TRBJ2-1; 10 bases are a match to TRBD2. The CDR3 runs to 16 residues. Germline values: CDR1 ENHRY, CDR2 SYGVKD. V trimming: 4 bases; J trimming: 3 bases; junction bases outside the gene matches: 6. The CDR3 DNA sequence: TGTGCCATCAGTGCTGTTGGACTAGCGGACTACAATGAGCAGTTCTTC. Translating gives CAISAVGLADYNEQFF.

Points on this clone: This may arise from a read error, as a much more abundant clone is one base away. J is TRBJ2-7 and V is TRBV11-2, with 9 bases lining up with TRBD1. J gave up 3 bases and V 5 bases, and 5 bases lay outside the gene matches. CDR3 size: 14 residues. CDR1 SGHAT and CDR2 FQNNGV come from the germline V gene. The CDR3 sequence is CASSPGTGNYEQYF. CDR3 nucleotide sequence: TGTGCCAGCAGCCCCGGGACAGGGAACTACGAGCAGTACTTC.

CDR3 residues: CASSEMVESANYGYTF. CDR3 bases: TGCGCCAGCAGTGAGATGGTTGAGTCAGCTAACTATGGCTACACCTTC. The chain employs TRBV10-2 and TRBJ1-2; no definite D call. The CDR3 is 16 amino acids. The V end lost 2 bases, the J end lost 0 bases, and 13 bases lay between the germline ends. Germline lookup yields CDR1 WSHSY and CDR2 SAAADI.

The J gene is TRBJ2-1, the V gene TRBV4-1; 7 positions agree with TRBD1. CDR1 is MGHRA and CDR2 is YSYEKL in the germline V gene. This CDR3 has 15 amino acids. V shed 2 bases and J 1 base; nucleotides not matched to a gene: 2. Here the CDR3 reads CASSQTGASYNEQFF. The CDR3 DNA reads as TGCGCCAGCAGCCAAACAGGGGCATCCTACAATGAGCAGTTCTTC.